The rows below give T cell receptor beta chains drawn from one sample of a study of blood T cell repertoires in COVID-19. Libraries were prepared by immunoSEQ multiplex PCR; TCRdb keeps only in-frame clonotypes and omits some of them. The repertoire consists of tens of thousands of clones, with around three quarters occurring once and the leading ten covering roughly 53%. Sequencing was performed on peripheral blood. The receptors come from a human donor in a cohort sampled during active COVID-19. Each CDR3 is given with its conserved first and last residue. D genes are given only for firm matches. Size is stated for part of the rows, as once, few or many counts, or as a class when the clone is expanded.

D gene	V gene	J gene	clone size	CDR3 protein	CDR3 DNA
NA	TRBV6-6	TRBJ1-3	NA	CASRVQGLRNTIYF	TGTGCCAGCAGGGTCCAGGGGCTGCGAAACACCATATATTTT
TRBD1	TRBV7-3	TRBJ2-1	NA	CASSLGTGNEQFF	TGTGCCAGCAGCTTAGGGACAGGGAATGAGCAGTTCTTC
TRBD2	TRBV2	TRBJ2-1	few	CASSSGLAGPNEQFF	TGTGCCAGCAGTAGTGGACTAGCGGGACCCAATGAGCAGTTCTTC
NA	TRBV27	TRBJ2-7	NA	CASSLFTGSYEQYF	TGTGCCAGCAGTTTATTTACAGGCTCCTACGAGCAGTACTTC
TRBD2	TRBV7-9	TRBJ2-7	NA	CASSTSGIVYEQYF	TGTGCCAGCAGCACTAGCGGGATAGTCTACGAGCAGTACTTC
TRBD2	TRBV7-2	TRBJ2-5	NA	CASSPLVLAGAETQYF	TGTGCCAGCAGCCCATTAGTACTAGCGGGAGCAGAGACCCAGTACTTC
TRBD2	TRBV4-3	TRBJ2-7	few	CASSQHSGWDYEQYF	TGCGCCAGCAGCCAGCATAGCGGGTGGGACTACGAGCAGTACTTC
TRBD2	TRBV9	TRBJ2-5	NA	CASSVVSSGRSGYQETQYF	TGTGCCAGCAGCGTAGTGTCTAGCGGGAGGAGCGGGTACCAAGAGACCCAGTACTTC
NA	TRBV12-3/TRBV12-4	TRBJ1-5	NA	CASGTGGGQPQHF	TGTGCCAGCGGCACGGGGGGTGGTCAGCCCCAGCATTTT
NA	TRBV18	TRBJ1-1	NA	CASSPGLNTEAFF	TGTGCCAGCTCTCCGGGATTGAACACTGAAGCTTTCTTT
TRBD2	TRBV27	TRBJ2-1	NA	CASSHPTSGVPSSYNEQFF	TGTGCCAGCAGCCATCCCACTAGCGGGGTCCCAAGCTCCTACAATGAGCAGTTCTTC
TRBD2	TRBV24-1	TRBJ2-3	NA	CATSDSSGRASGTDTQYF	TGTGCCACCAGTGATTCTAGCGGGAGGGCCTCAGGCACAGATACGCAGTATTTT
NA	TRBV14	TRBJ1-2	once	CASSQVQTYDYTF	TGTGCCAGCAGCCAAGTACAGACCTATGACTACACCTTC
TRBD2	TRBV3-1/TRBV3-2	TRBJ2-1	NA	CASSPGLDSYNEQFF	TGTGCCAGCAGCCCGGGACTAGACTCCTACAATGAGCAGTTCTTC
NA	TRBV4-3	TRBJ2-2	NA	CASSQDEGRTGELFF	TGCGCCAGCAGCCAAGATGAGGGAAGAACCGGGGAGCTGTTTTTT
TRBD1	TRBV4-1	TRBJ2-1	once	CASSQEGRTGVENEQFF	TGCGCCAGCAGCCAAGAAGGGAGGACAGGGGTTGAAAATGAGCAGTTCTTC
TRBD2	TRBV28	TRBJ2-1	NA	CASSPSGLADNEQFF	TGTGCCAGCAGTCCCTCGGGACTAGCGGACAATGAGCAGTTCTTC
NA	TRBV10-3	TRBJ2-7	NA	CAISESTRTTYEQYF	TGTGCCATCAGTGAGTCGACTCGTACTACCTACGAGCAGTACTTC
NA	TRBV5-1	TRBJ2-7	NA	CASSLVDVYEQYF	TGCGCCAGCAGCTTGGTAGATGTCTACGAGCAGTACTTC
TRBD2	TRBV20-1	TRBJ2-7	once	CSASGGRAINEQYF	TGCAGTGCTAGTGGCGGGAGGGCCATCAACGAGCAGTACTTC
TRBD1	TRBV18	TRBJ2-1	NA	CASSPRQGSYNEQFF	TGTGCCAGCTCACCCCGACAGGGCTCCTACAATGAGCAGTTCTTC
TRBD2	TRBV6-5	TRBJ2-2	once	CASMGGRNGELFF	TGTGCCAGCATGGGAGGGCGAAACGGGGAGCTGTTTTTT
TRBD2	TRBV4-1	TRBJ2-7	NA	CASSPQRTSRTYEQYF	TGCGCCAGCAGCCCACAAAGGACTAGCAGAACCTACGAGCAGTACTTC
TRBD1	TRBV2	TRBJ2-5	NA	CASIQQGAGVETQYF	TGTGCCAGCATCCAGCAGGGGGCAGGAGTGGAGACCCAGTACTTC
NA	TRBV20-1	TRBJ1-2	few	CSATDGYTF	TGCAGTGCTACCGATGGCTACACCTTC
NA	TRBV4-3	TRBJ2-4	NA	CASSQDLGREAKNIQYF	TGCGCCAGCAGCCAAGATCTGGGCAGGGAAGCCAAAAACATTCAGTACTTC
NA	TRBV7-2	TRBJ2-5	NA	CASSPTGIRETQYF	TGTGCCAGCAGCCCCACCGGGATCAGGGAGACCCAGTACTTC
NA	TRBV3-1/TRBV3-2	TRBJ2-7	NA	CASSPTWGRHSYEQYF	TGTGCCAGCAGCCCTACCTGGGGCAGACACTCCTACGAGCAGTACTTC
NA	TRBV28	TRBJ1-5	few	CASTDTHGSQHF	TGTGCAAGCACGGACACCCACGGTTCCCAGCATTTT